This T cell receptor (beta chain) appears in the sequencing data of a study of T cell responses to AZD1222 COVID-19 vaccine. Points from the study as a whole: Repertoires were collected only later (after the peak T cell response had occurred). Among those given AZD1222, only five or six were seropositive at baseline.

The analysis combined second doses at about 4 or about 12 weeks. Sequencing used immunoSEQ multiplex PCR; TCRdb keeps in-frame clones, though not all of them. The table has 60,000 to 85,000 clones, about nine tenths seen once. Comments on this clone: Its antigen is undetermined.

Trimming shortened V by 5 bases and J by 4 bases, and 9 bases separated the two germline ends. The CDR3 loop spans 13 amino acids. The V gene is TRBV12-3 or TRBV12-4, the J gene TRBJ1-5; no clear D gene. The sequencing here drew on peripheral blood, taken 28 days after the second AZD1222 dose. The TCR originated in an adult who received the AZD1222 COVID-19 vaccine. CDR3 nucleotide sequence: TGTGCCAGCAGTCTCCGTGGTAATCAGCCCCAGCATTTT. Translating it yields CASSLRGNQPQHF.